This passage covers 8 T cell receptor beta chains from one sample sequenced in a study of T cell responses to AZD1222 COVID-19 vaccine. Produced via immunoSEQ multiplex PCR; TCRdb's table is partial and in-frame only. The repertoire holds 100,000 to 150,000 clones, with more than 75% as singletons. The sequencing here drew on peripheral blood, taken on day 0 of AZD1222 vaccination. The receptors were sampled from an adult in good health.

The chain is built from TRBV10-3 and TRBJ2-3; 7 positions match TRBD2. Per germline, CDR1 ENHRY and CDR2 SYGVKD. Trimming at V came to 2 bases and at J to 6 bases, leaving 5 bases not matched to a gene. CDR3 length: 14 amino acids. The CDR3 bases are TGTGCCATCAGTGAGGCGGGGGATCCGGATACGCAGTATTTT. Translation gives CAISEAGDPDTQYF.

The gene calls are TRBV27 and TRBJ1-1, with a possible D match to TRBD1 (5 bases). CDR1 and CDR2 (germline): MNHEY, SMNVEV (reference sequence). Between the trimmed V and J ends, which lost 4 bases and 0 bases, there was a span of 12 bases. The CDR3 is 15 amino acids. In DNA, the CDR3 is TGTGCCAGCAGTTCCCCCGGGGGTCTGAACACTGAAGCTTTCTTT. This codes for CASSSPGGLNTEAFF.

This chain connects TRBV12-5 to TRBJ2-5, with D possibly being TRBD2 (7 bases). V lost 6 bases to trimming and J lost 4 bases, with 18 bases between them. Germline V gene sequence: CDR1 LGHNT, CDR2 FRNRAP. The CDR3 loop spans 15 amino acids. In DNA, the CDR3 is TGTGCTAGTGGCTCATCTGGGGGGGCGGGAGAGACCCAGTACTTC. Its protein is CASGSSGGAGETQYF.

V gene TRBV30 combines with J gene TRBJ2-1; 7 bases agree with TRBD2. This CDR3 contains 13 residues. J gave up 8 bases and V 5 bases, and 9 bases lay outside the gene matches. Germline CDR1 and CDR2: GTSNPN and SVGIG (reference sequence). The CDR3 region has the DNA TGTGCCTGGGAGCGGGAAGGCCGGTATGAGCAGTTCTTC. Residues: CAWEREGRYEQFF.

The V and J genes are TRBV19 and TRBJ1-2; tentatively, D is TRBD1 (5 bases). The CDR3 runs 12 residues. Germline V CDR1 and CDR2: LNHDA, SQIVND (reference sequence). Trimming removed 10 bases from V and 4 bases from J, with 13 bases in between. CDR3: CATREEPYGYTF. In DNA, the CDR3 is TGTGCCACCAGGGAGGAGCCCTATGGCTACACCTTC.

The rearrangement uses TRBV11-3 and TRBJ2-2; D is unclear. Trimming took 0 bases from V and 3 from J, leaving 5 bases between them. The CDR3 totals 14 residues. Germline-derived CDR1 and CDR2 are SGHNT and YENEEA. Here the CDR3 reads CASSLDHYTGELFF. DNA of the CDR3: TGTGCCAGCAGCTTAGACCATTACACCGGGGAGCTGTTTTTT.

The chain uses TRBV30 and TRBJ2-4, with 12 bases matching TRBD2. CDR1 and CDR2 (germline): GTSNPN, SVGIG (reference sequence). This CDR3 region has 13 residues. Germline trimming cut 4 bases from V and 10 bases from J; bases unmatched to any gene: 5. Here the CDR3 reads CAWTSGGVEIQYF. The CDR3 DNA sequence: TGTGCCTGGACTAGCGGGGGGGTAGAAATTCAGTACTTC. Full variable domain (rest looked up from reference TRBV30 and TRBJ2-4): SQTIHQWPATLVQPVGSPLSLECTVEGTSNPNLYWYRQAAGRGLQLLFYSVGIGQISSEVPQNLSASRPQDRQFILSSKKLLLSDSGFYLCAWTSGGVEIQYFGAGTRLSVL.

The chain couples TRBV7-2 to TRBJ2-1; 7 bases line up with TRBD1. Germline CDR1 SGHTA, CDR2 FQGNSA. The CDR3 sequence is 16 residues long. V trimming: 0 bases; J trimming: 6 bases; junction bases outside the gene matches: 8. CDR3 in amino acids: CASSLATGIWANEQFF. The CDR3 DNA is TGTGCCAGCAGCTTAGCGACAGGGATATGGGCCAATGAGCAGTTCTTC. The full variable domain, with the rest looked up from reference TRBV7-2 and TRBJ2-1, is GAGVSQSPSNKVTEKGKDVELRCDPISGHTALYWYRQSLGQGLEFLIYFQGNSAPDKSGLPSDRFSAERTGGSVSTLTIQRTQQEDSAVYLCASSLATGIWANEQFFGPGTRLTVL.